This T cell receptor (beta chain) emerged from a study of PD-1 blockade in classical Hodgkin lymphoma. General study findings and limits: Complete responders matched newly diagnosed patients in baseline diversity.

The CDR3 is made up of 15 amino acids. CDR1 is SNHLY and CDR2 is FYNNEI in the germline V gene. The V gene lost 3 bases and the J gene lost 7 bases, with 13 bases spanning the gap. A single count supports this clone. The antigen is undetermined. All patients experienced relapse after autologous stem cell transplantation, and brentuximab vedotin exposure was variable. Clones were read by immunoSEQ multiplex PCR, and TCRdb kept only the in-frame ones, dropping some. The sample holds about 18,000 clones; just over 85% are singletons and the top ten take about an eighth. The input for sequencing was peripheral blood mononuclear cells (PBMCs), taken before the second cycle of nivolumab. This sequence originates from a human donor with classical Hodgkin lymphoma. This chain connects TRBV2 to TRBJ1-6; a possible D gene is TRBD1 (5 bases). This chain's CDR3 is CASSDRAGTNSPLHF. DNA for the CDR3: TGTGCCAGCAGTGACCGCGCAGGGACGAATTCACCCCTCCACTTT.